These 24 T cell receptor beta chains came from one sample sequenced in a study of blood T cells in healthy people across ages. Alongside a J-beta primer mix, a sample-barcoded 5' primer served in a second PCR lasting roughly 7 to 11 cycles. TCRdb processed the 5' RACE reads anew with MiXCR; each CDR3 protein has one entry. This table has around 820,000 distinct CDR3 sequences, roughly 25% appearing once. The sample was also linked to a second study, of T cells of mothers and their children.

Sequencing input: blood. These receptors were collected from a boy aged 10-17 years in good health.

This clonotype was observed a handful of times. This sequence joins TRBV7-2 and TRBJ2-5, with D hard to call. TRBJ2-1 matches the DNA end more closely, so the J call is doubtful. This CDR3 is 12 amino acids long. Germline V gene lookup returns CDR1 SGHTA and CDR2 FQGNSA. CDR3 amino acids: CASRAGYNEQFF. CDR3 nucleotide sequence: TGTGCCAGCCGCGCAGGATACAATGAGCAGTTCTTC.

The V call is TRBV27, the J call TRBJ1-2; D possibly corresponds to TRBD1 (6 bases). The CDR3 is made up of 14 amino acids. The germline gives CDR1 MNHEY, CDR2 SMNVEV (reference sequence). V shed 4 bases and J shed 6 bases, with 15 bases lying between them. The DNA of the CDR3 is TGTGCCAGCAGTTCCGGGGGGCGAAGGGATGGCTACACCTTC. Protein: CASSSGGRRDGYTF.

The chain combines TRBV7-2 with TRBJ1-4; D ambiguous. Germline CDR1 reads SGHTA; CDR2 reads FQGNSA. CDR3 size: 14 residues. The germline V and J ends were trimmed by 2 bases and 5 bases, with 9 bases remaining between them. The CDR3 is CASSLYSENEKLFF. The CDR3 coding sequence is TGTGCCAGCAGCTTATATAGTGAAAATGAAAAACTGTTTTTT.

The chain links TRBV10-3 to TRBJ2-5; D unresolved. Per the germline V gene, CDR1 is ENHRY and CDR2 is SYGVKD. This CDR3 region has 15 residues. Trimming cost V 8 bases and J 5 bases, with 21 bases left between them. CDR3 sequence reads: CAIESLVSLCETQYF. DNA for the CDR3: TGTGCCATCGAGTCATTGGTTAGCCTTTGTGAGACCCAGTACTTC.

The chain joins TRBV7-2 to TRBJ1-1; D gene unclear. The V gene's germline CDR1 is SGHTA and CDR2 FQGNSA. The CDR3 has 13 residues. V gave up 4 bases and J gave up 3 bases, with 9 bases separating them. CDR3 in DNA: TGTGCCAGCAGCTCCCCCTATGACACTGAAGCTTTCTTT. Translation gives CASSSPYDTEAFF.

This chain uses TRBV6-5 with TRBJ2-2; D is uncertain. This CDR3 contains 13 residues. The germline V gene has CDR1 MNHEY and CDR2 SVGAGI. The germline V and J ends were trimmed by 2 bases and 3 bases, with 4 bases remaining between them. The CDR3 coding sequence is TGTGCCAGCAGTTACGCCCACACCGGGGAGCTGTTTTTT. It yields the protein CASSYAHTGELFF.

The gene calls are TRBV24-1 and TRBJ2-1, with a weak D call TRBD2 (6 bases). CDR3 length equals 15 residues. Trimming stripped 2 bases from V and 8 bases from J, with 15 bases between. Looked up from germline, CDR1 is KGHDR and CDR2 is SFDVKD. The CDR3 DNA reads as TGTGCCACCAGTGATTATGGGGGGATAATCCATGAGCAGTTCTTC. This codes for CATSDYGGIIHEQFF.

V gene TRBV25-1 combines with J gene TRBJ1-1; no clear D gene. The V gene lost 0 bases and the J gene lost 4 bases, with 12 bases spanning the gap. The CDR3 is 15 residues long. Looked up from germline, CDR1 is MGHDK and CDR2 is SYGVNS. The CDR3 DNA is TGTGCCAGCAGTGAATATGAGGCGCGGAGCACTGAAGCTTTCTTT. Translation gives CASSEYEARSTEAFF.

The gene calls are TRBV6-2 or TRBV6-3 and TRBJ2-7; 8 nucleotides agree with TRBD1. Trimming removed 6 bases from V and 2 bases from J; junction bases left unmatched: 9. The CDR3 runs to 15 residues. The germline V gene has CDR1 MNHEY and CDR2 SVGEGT. CDR3 in DNA: TGTGCCAGCAGGATTCCCGGGACAGGCACCTACGAGCAGTACTTC. Its protein is CASRIPGTGTYEQYF.

Concerning this clonotype itself: One end of the junction does not line up with germline, which may come from a read error. This chain links TRBV7-9 with TRBJ1-1; D call uncertain. Germline V gene lookup returns CDR1 SEHNR and CDR2 FQNEAQ (reference sequence). The CDR3 consists of 12 residues. The CDR3 is CASRFPNTEAFF. Written as DNA, the CDR3 is TGTGCCAGCCGCTTCCCTAACACTGAAGCTTTCTTT.

The chain links TRBV28 to TRBJ2-7; 8 nucleotides line up with TRBD1. Trimming cost V 10 bases and J 6 bases; bases outside gene matches: 17. Germline V lookup: CDR1 MDHEN, CDR2 SYDVKM. There are 15 residues in the CDR3. The CDR3 here is CAIRPTGTGLSEQYF. CDR3 DNA sequence: TGTGCCATCCGACCTACCGGGACAGGTCTCTCCGAGCAGTACTTC.

V gene TRBV10-3 combines with J gene TRBJ1-4; no firm D call. The CDR3 is 12 amino acids. Germline lookup yields CDR1 ENHRY and CDR2 SYGVKD. V lost 2 bases, J lost 8 bases, and 6 bases lay in between. In nucleotides, the CDR3 is TGTGCCATCAGTGAGGCCAGGGAAAAACTGTTTTTT. It is translated as CAISEAREKLFF.

The J gene is TRBJ2-3, the V gene TRBV29-1; no definite D call. V was shortened by 4 bases and J by 5 bases, with 10 bases between the two germline ends. The germline CDR1 and CDR2 sequences are SQVTM and ANQGSEA. CDR3 length: 12 residues. CDR3 DNA: TGCAGCGTTGTCCCCTCCCAAGATACGCAGTATTTT. The encoded protein is CSVVPSQDTQYF.

This clonotype was detected a few times. The chain joins TRBV2 to TRBJ2-1; 7 nucleotides match TRBD2. Per the germline V gene, CDR1 is SNHLY and CDR2 is FYNNEI. V dropped 4 bases and J dropped 16; count of bases not matched to a gene: 13. This CDR3 has 13 residues. This CDR3 is CASSGGSGPSNFF. The DNA of the CDR3 is TGTGCCAGCAGTGGAGGTAGCGGGCCCTCTAATTTCTTC.

This clonotype was counted a few times. The chain has TRBV4-3 and TRBJ2-1; the D gene is possibly TRBD2 (6 bases). CDR3 length: 16 amino acids. V was cut by 3 bases and J by 4 bases, with 16 bases left in between. In germline, CDR1 is LGHNA, CDR2 YSLEER. The CDR3 nucleotides are TGCGCCAGCAGCCAGAGGTGGAGGGGTGATTACAATGAGCAGTTCTTC. This translates into CASSQRWRGDYNEQFF.

This clonotype was detected a few times. This sequence joins TRBV20-1 and TRBJ2-5, with a weak D call TRBD1 (6 bases). Per germline, CDR1 DFQATT and CDR2 SNEGSKA (reference sequence). The CDR3 covers 12 residues. V gave up 2 bases and J gave up 4 bases, with 8 bases separating them. CDR3 in amino acids: CSARQGRETQYF. The CDR3 DNA reads TGCAGTGCTAGACAGGGGAGAGAGACCCAGTACTTC.

This clonotype was counted a few times. This chain links TRBV27 with TRBJ1-1; D is undetermined. Per germline, CDR1 MNHEY and CDR2 SMNVEV (reference sequence). V was clipped by 3 bases and J by 3 bases, with 8 bases between them. This CDR3 spans 13 amino acids. The CDR3: CASSFDTDTEAFF. Here the CDR3 DNA reads TGTGCCAGCAGTTTCGACACTGACACTGAAGCTTTCTTT.

The chain combines TRBV28 with TRBJ2-6; D might be TRBD2 (5 bases). Trimming took 8 bases from V and 0 from J, leaving 11 bases between them. The CDR3 has 15 amino acids. Per the germline V gene, CDR1 is MDHEN and CDR2 is SYDVKM. The CDR3 protein is CASGSGSSGANVLTF. The CDR3, as DNA: TGTGCCAGCGGATCGGGGAGCTCTGGGGCCAACGTCCTGACTTTC.

This clonotype was picked up one time. The chain has TRBV7-2 and TRBJ1-6; D gene unclear. Germline values: CDR1 SGHTA, CDR2 FQGNSA. The CDR3 sequence is 14 residues long. Trimming pared 5 bases from V and 11 bases from J, leaving 16 bases between. CDR3 in amino acids: CASSPIGGRPPLHF. CDR3 DNA sequence: TGTGCCAGCAGCCCCATCGGAGGGCGGCCACCCCTCCACTTT.

This clonotype came up a few times. The rearrangement joins TRBV15 to TRBJ2-1; perhaps TRBD2 as D (6 bases). V lost 5 bases, J lost 9 bases, and 14 bases lay in between. The length of the CDR3 is 13 residues. From germline, CDR1 is LNHNV and CDR2 YYDKDF (reference sequence). CDR3 nucleotide sequence: TGTGCCACCAGCGACTCCCTGGGGGGTGAGCAGTTCTTC. Translating gives CATSDSLGGEQFF.

The V gene is TRBV20-1, the J gene TRBJ2-1; 9 nucleotides align to TRBD2. Looked up from germline, CDR1 is DFQATT and CDR2 is SNEGSKA (reference sequence). This CDR3 spans 16 amino acids. Trimming cost V 1 base and J 4 bases; bases outside gene matches: 8. CDR3 region: CSARAFRTSEYNEQFF. CDR3 coding DNA: TGCAGTGCTAGAGCCTTTCGGACTAGCGAATACAATGAGCAGTTCTTC.

This clonotype has more than one count but fewer than ten. The chain links TRBV5-1 to TRBJ2-3, with 7 positions matching TRBD1. The germline V gene encodes CDR1 SGHRS and CDR2 YFSETQ. The CDR3 is 14 residues long. Germline trimming cut 0 bases from V and 6 bases from J; bases unmatched to any gene: 4. The CDR3 DNA reads TGCGCCAGCAGCTTGGAGGGGGCCGTCGATACGCAGTATTTT. Protein sequence: CASSLEGAVDTQYF.

This clonotype was recorded many times. The rearrangement links TRBV20-1 to TRBJ2-5; D call uncertain. Germline V gene sequence: CDR1 DFQATT, CDR2 SNEGSKA (reference sequence). This CDR3 contains 13 residues. Trimming shortened V by 5 bases and J by 5 bases, and 15 bases separated the two germline ends. The CDR3: CSAYASREETQYF. CDR3 DNA sequence: TGCAGTGCTTATGCGTCGAGAGAGGAGACCCAGTACTTC.

Turning to this clonotype: One junction end disagrees with the germline gene, perhaps due to a read error. CDR3 sequence (DNA): TGTGCCAGCAGTGAATCCGTCCAGGGGCCTTTCAACTTC. Its translation is CASSESVQGPFNF. The chain links TRBV2 to TRBJ1-2; weak D call: TRBD1 (6 bases). CDR3 length: 13 amino acids. Germline V gene sequence: CDR1 SNHLY, CDR2 FYNNEI.